One and the same sample provided the 2 T cell receptor beta chains below, sequenced in a study of identical twins. TCRdb reanalysed the 5' RACE reads using MiXCR and keeps one entry per CDR3 protein. The sample records hundreds of thousands of distinct CDR3 sequences, over 8.5% being singletons. The same sample was also studied in work on yellow fever vaccine responses in identical twins.

The sequencing sample was made of PBMCs. These TCRs come from a woman under 30 in good health.

The chain is built from TRBV7-9 and TRBJ1-4; D is uncertain. CDR1 is SEHNR, CDR2 FQNEAQ, per germline (reference sequence). The CDR3 spans 16 residues. Trimming shortened V by 4 bases and J by 1 base, and 13 bases separated the two germline ends. CDR3 amino acids: CASSSQTIITNEKLFF. For the CDR3, the DNA is TGTGCCAGCAGCTCTCAGACCATAATAACTAATGAAAAACTGTTTTTT.

V and J are TRBV29-1 and TRBJ2-1; 7 nucleotides agree with TRBD2. Trimming took 4 bases from V and 3 from J; bases not matched to a gene: 6. This CDR3 comprises 14 residues. The germline gives CDR1 SQVTM, CDR2 ANQGSEA. The DNA of the CDR3 is TGCAGCGTTGGGGGGGGAGTTGTCTACAATGAGCAGTTCTTC. It specifies CSVGGGVVYNEQFF.